This passage covers 20 T cell receptor beta chains from one sample sequenced in a study of shared clonotypes between healthy human individuals. The protocol was immunoSEQ multiplex PCR, while the TCRdb copy is restricted to in-frame clones and leaves out a portion. Of about 2,500,000 clones listed, approximately 92% were seen once; the top ten hold over 0.12%. The sample was naive CD4+ T cells sorted from blood. Subset meaning: CD45RA+ positively selected. The receptors were gathered from a man between 18 and 29 years old in good health.

The rearrangement links TRBV7-9 to TRBJ1-2; maybe TRBD1 (6 bases). V was cut by 4 bases and J by 4 bases, with 22 bases left in between. CDR3 length equals 17 residues. Per the germline V gene, CDR1 is SEHNR and CDR2 is FQNEAQ (reference sequence). In DNA form, the CDR3 reads TGTGCCAGCAGCTCCGAACGCGGGCGGGGGCTTAGCTATGGCTACACCTTC. Translation gives CASSSERGRGLSYGYTF.

This clone came up once. The gene calls are TRBV11-1 and TRBJ2-7, with D possibly matching TRBD1 (6 bases). Germline CDR1 SGHAT, CDR2 FQDESV (reference sequence). The CDR3 has 15 residues. V lost 5 bases and J lost 0, with 14 bases in between. The CDR3: CASSVPGATSYEQYF. The CDR3 coding sequence is TGTGCCAGCAGCGTCCCAGGGGCCACCTCCTACGAGCAGTACTTC.

This chain uses TRBV18 with TRBJ2-1; D is undetermined. The CDR3 has 15 residues. In germline, CDR1 is KGHSH, CDR2 LQKENI. V was cut by 6 bases and J by 3 bases, with 15 bases left in between. The CDR3 nucleotides read TGTGCCAGCTCCGAAATCGAGAGCTTCTACAATGAGCAGTTCTTC. Protein: CASSEIESFYNEQFF.

The gene calls are TRBV2 and TRBJ1-2, with D possibly matching TRBD1 (6 bases). The CDR3 consists of 16 residues. V lost 8 bases to trimming and J lost 4 bases, with 23 bases between them. Germline assignment: CDR1 SNHLY and CDR2 FYNNEI. The CDR3 nucleotides are TGTGCCAGCCTCCCGGGGGGGCTCACTTCTTTCTATGGCTACACCTTC. It yields the protein CASLPGGLTSFYGYTF.

V gene TRBV11-3 combines with J gene TRBJ1-5, with D unclear. This CDR3 has 17 amino acids. V was cut by 3 bases and J by 0 bases, with 15 bases left in between. Germline V gene data show CDR1 as SGHNT and CDR2 as YENEEA. The CDR3 nucleotides read TGTGCCAGCAGCTTTTGCCCGGGAATGGATAGCAATCAGCCCCAGCATTTT. Protein: CASSFCPGMDSNQPQHF. The variable domain in full, completed from reference TRBV11-3 and TRBJ1-5, reads EAGVVQSPRYKIIEKKQPVAFWCNPISGHNTLYWYLQNLGQGPELLIRYENEEAVDDSQLPKDRFSAERLKGVDSTLKIQPAELGDSAVYLCASSFCPGMDSNQPQHFGDGTRLSIL.

The rearrangement links TRBV7-6 to TRBJ1-1; D might be TRBD1 (5 bases). From germline, CDR1 is SGHVS and CDR2 FNYEAQ. Between the trimmed V and J ends, which lost 5 bases and 3 bases, there was a span of 7 bases. This CDR3 spans 12 amino acids. Here the CDR3 reads CASSAGDTEAFF. CDR3 in DNA: TGTGCCAGCAGCGCGGGGGACACTGAAGCTTTCTTT. Drawing the rest from reference TRBV7-6 and TRBJ1-1, the complete variable domain is GAGVSQSPRYKVTKRGQDVALRCDPISGHVSLYWYRQALGQGPEFLTYFNYEAQQDKSGLPNDRFSAERPEGSISTLTIQRTEQRDSAMYRCASSAGDTEAFFGQGTRLTVV.

The chain employs TRBV10-1 and TRBJ1-5, with TRBD1 identical over 9 bases. The CDR3 totals 17 residues. V shed 6 bases and J 7 bases; nucleotides not matched to a gene: 16. The V gene's germline CDR1 is WNHNN and CDR2 SYGVQD (reference sequence). CDR3 DNA sequence: TGCGCCAGCAGGGGGGGGACAGGGAGGGAGACGGGACAGCCCCAGCATTTT. This gives the protein CASRGGTGRETGQPQHF.

The chain employs TRBV6-6 and TRBJ1-1; D unresolved. There are 15 residues in the CDR3. V was trimmed by 2 bases and J by 2 bases, leaving 12 bases between them. CDR1 and CDR2 (germline): MNHNY, SVGAGI (reference sequence). CDR3 sequence reads: CASSYVSVYNTEAFF. CDR3 DNA sequence: TGTGCCAGCAGTTACGTCTCAGTCTATAACACTGAAGCTTTCTTT.

This rearrangement joins TRBV2 to TRBJ1-1, with D possibly being TRBD1 (5 bases). This CDR3 region has 16 residues. The V end lost 1 base, the J end lost 4 bases, and 16 bases lay between the germline ends. CDR1 is SNHLY, CDR2 FYNNEI, per germline. The CDR3 sequence: CASSEVESGAGTEAFF. The CDR3 DNA reads TGTGCCAGCAGTGAAGTCGAAAGTGGGGCAGGCACTGAAGCTTTCTTT.

The chain uses TRBV18 and TRBJ2-7, with D perhaps matching TRBD1 (5 bases). CDR1 KGHSH and CDR2 LQKENI come from the germline V gene. The CDR3 contains 15 residues. V was trimmed by 1 base and J by 3 bases, leaving 13 bases between them. CDR3 bases: TGTGCCAGCTCACCACGGGAAGGGGCGGACTACGAGCAGTACTTC. This sequence encodes CASSPREGADYEQYF.

The rearrangement uses TRBV7-2 and TRBJ2-5; the D gene is possibly TRBD2 (6 bases). CDR3 size: 14 residues. The V end was cut by 1 base, the J end by 2 bases, with 8 bases between. The germline V gene has CDR1 SGHTA and CDR2 FQGNSA. CDR3 nucleotide sequence: TGTGCCAGCAGCTTAGACGGGAGTCAAGAGACCCAGTACTTC. Its protein is CASSLDGSQETQYF.

The chain couples TRBV5-1 to TRBJ1-1; D uncertain. Germline-derived CDR1 and CDR2 are SGHRS and YFSETQ. The CDR3 contains 13 residues. Trimming stripped 3 bases from V and 4 bases from J, with 10 bases between. CDR3 in DNA: TGCGCCAGCAGCTGGTCACGGGGCACTGAAGCTTTCTTT. Residues: CASSWSRGTEAFF. The entire variable domain, with the rest obtained from reference TRBV5-1 and TRBJ1-1, is as follows: KAGVTQTPRYLIKTRGQQVTLSCSPISGHRSVSWYQQTPGQGLQFLFEYFSETQRNKGNFPGRFSGRQFSNSRSEMNVSTLELGDSALYLCASSWSRGTEAFFGQGTRLTVV.

The chain couples TRBV5-4 to TRBJ1-2; D is uncertain. Germline loops: CDR1 SGHNT, CDR2 YYREEE (reference sequence). The CDR3 length is 14 residues. V was trimmed by 4 bases and J by 2 bases, leaving 12 bases between them. The CDR3 nucleotides read TGTGCCAGCAGCCCGTCGCCAGGCAACTATGGCTACACCTTC. Protein: CASSPSPGNYGYTF.

For this clone: The sample contains more than one DNA sequence encoding this CDR3. V and J are TRBV6-1 and TRBJ1-1, with 10 bases identical to TRBD1. Germline-derived CDR1 and CDR2 are MNHNS and SASEGT. V gave up 4 bases and J gave up 5 bases; unmatched junction bases: 7. This CDR3 contains 15 residues. The CDR3: CASSVAGTGVTEAFF. The DNA for the CDR3 is TGTGCCAGCAGTGTAGCCGGGACAGGGGTTACTGAAGCTTTCTTT.

The chain couples TRBV2 to TRBJ2-5, with 10 bases identical to TRBD1. This CDR3 has 15 residues. CDR1 SNHLY and CDR2 FYNNEI come from the germline V gene. The CDR3 DNA sequence: TGTGTCACGGCTGGGGGACAGGGGTCCCAAGAGACCCAGTACTTC. Residues: CVTAGGQGSQETQYF.

The chain recombines TRBV10-2 with TRBJ1-6; tentatively, D is TRBD1 (5 bases). There are 15 residues in the CDR3. CDR1 is WSHSY, CDR2 SAAADI, per germline. V lost 8 bases and J lost 7, with 18 bases in between. The CDR3 reads CASGVGERRNSPLHF. CDR3 DNA: TGCGCCAGCGGGGTAGGGGAGCGCAGGAATTCACCCCTCCACTTT.

This clone was seen more than once but under ten times. The chain employs TRBV18 and TRBJ2-7; 9 positions agree with TRBD1. Germline trimming cut 6 bases from V and 2 bases from J; bases unmatched to any gene: 2. This CDR3 is 13 amino acids long. Germline lookup yields CDR1 KGHSH and CDR2 LQKENI. The CDR3 reads CASSRTGAYEQYF. The CDR3 DNA reads as TGTGCCAGCTCCCGGACAGGGGCCTACGAGCAGTACTTC. Drawing the rest from reference TRBV18 and TRBJ2-7, the complete variable domain is NAGVMQNPRHLVRRRGQEARLRCSPMKGHSHVYWYRQLPEEGLKFMVYLQKENIIDESGMPKERFSAEFPKEGPSILRIQQVVRGDSAAYFCASSRTGAYEQYFGPGTRLTVT.

CDR3 amino acids: CASSQAFDSGYEQYF. The CDR3 coding sequence is TGCGCCAGCAGCCAGGCTTTTGATAGCGGCTACGAGCAGTACTTC. The rearrangement uses TRBV4-3 and TRBJ2-7; D possibly corresponds to TRBD2 (6 bases). Trimming pared 3 bases from V and 3 bases from J, leaving 15 bases between. Germline CDR1 and CDR2: LGHNA and YSLEER. There are 15 residues in the CDR3.

Concerning this clone: The sample has other DNA sequences that encode this CDR3 too. The chain joins TRBV7-9 to TRBJ1-1; D unclear. V gave up 2 bases and J gave up 2 bases, with 6 bases separating them. Germline V lookup: CDR1 SEHNR, CDR2 FQNEAQ (reference sequence). The CDR3 is 13 amino acids. This chain's CDR3 is CASSLSLNTEAFF. The CDR3 DNA follows: TGTGCCAGCAGCTTATCCCTAAACACTGAAGCTTTCTTT.

This clone was observed once. The sample carries other DNA sequences with the same CDR3. The V gene is TRBV2, the J gene TRBJ1-3; no reliable D call. V lost 3 bases and J 0 bases, leaving 3 bases between the germline ends. The CDR3 has 13 residues. Looked up from germline, CDR1 is SNHLY and CDR2 is FYNNEI. CDR3 protein: CASSEDSGNTIYF. The CDR3 DNA reads TGTGCCAGCAGTGAGGACTCTGGAAACACCATATATTTT. The variable domain in full, completed from reference TRBV2 and TRBJ1-3, reads EPEVTQTPSHQVTQMGQEVILRCVPISNHLYFYWYRQILGQKVEFLVSFYNNEISEKSEIFDDQFSVERPDGSNFTLKIRSTKLEDSAMYFCASSEDSGNTIYFGEGSWLTVV.